Presented here are 14 T cell receptor beta chains from one specimen sequenced in a study of shared clonotypes between healthy human individuals (dated by TCRdb to the early 2020s). Library generation was performed with the immunoSEQ multiplex PCR assay. In its TCRdb copy, this immuneACCESS table keeps in-frame sequences only and misses some clones. Where compared with another copy, unresolved V genes explain less than half of these, and the others have no known cause. This sample lists over a million clones; more than 95% were detected once. The ten largest clonotypes hold about 1.2% of the sample. Sequencing was carried out using naive CD4+ T cells sorted from blood. According to the study, the label for this sample's cell subset or site signals: CD45RA+ positively selected. These receptors all stem from a man under 40 in good health.

The chain couples TRBV5-8 to TRBJ2-1; a weak D match, TRBD2 (6 bases). V lost 8 bases and J 4 bases, leaving 19 bases between the germline ends. The germline V gene encodes CDR1 SGHTS and CDR2 YDEGEE. The CDR3 runs to 15 residues. CDR3 coding DNA: TGTGCCAGTCCTCTTAGTGCGGGGTTTTACAATGAGCAGTTCTTC. Amino acids: CASPLSAGFYNEQFF.

The V and J genes are TRBV19 and TRBJ2-7; weak D call: TRBD1 (5 bases). CDR3 length: 15 residues. V dropped 1 base and J dropped 0 bases, with 10 bases sitting between them. CDR1 and CDR2 from the germline V gene are LNHDA and SQIVND (reference sequence). The CDR3 protein is CASSIVSGISYEQYF. The CDR3 region has the DNA TGTGCCAGTAGTATAGTCTCAGGGATCTCCTACGAGCAGTACTTC.

The chain joins TRBV6-5 to TRBJ2-3; maybe TRBD1 (6 bases). Germline V CDR1 and CDR2: MNHEY, SVGAGI. The CDR3 is 15 residues long. The V gene lost 2 bases and the J gene lost 0 bases, with 9 bases spanning the gap. The CDR3 region has the DNA TGTGCCAGCAGTTACAGGACAGCTAGCACAGATACGCAGTATTTT. Amino acids: CASSYRTASTDTQYF.

The CDR3 loop is CASSLAANTGELFF. Here the CDR3 DNA reads TGTGCCAGCTCTCTAGCGGCGAACACCGGGGAGCTGTTTTTT. This rearrangement joins TRBV18 to TRBJ2-2; 7 bases align to TRBD2. The CDR3 is made up of 14 amino acids. Germline V gene data show CDR1 as KGHSH and CDR2 as LQKENI. Trimming took 6 bases from V and 0 from J; bases not matched to a gene: 1.

This clone appeared once. The V gene is TRBV11-2, the J gene TRBJ2-7; 7 bases are a match to TRBD2. The CDR3 has 17 amino acids. Germline lookup yields CDR1 SGHAT and CDR2 FQNNGV. With V trimmed by 5 bases and J by 0 bases, 13 bases remained unmatched. This chain's CDR3 is CASSHLGREVLSYEQYF. CDR3 in DNA: TGTGCCAGCAGCCACCTCGGTCGGGAGGTCCTCTCCTACGAGCAGTACTTC. The variable domain in full, with the rest retrieved from reference TRBV11-2 and TRBJ2-7, is EAGVAQSPRYKIIEKRQSVAFWCNPISGHATLYWYQQILGQGPKLLIQFQNNGVVDDSQLPKDRFSAERLKGVDSTLKIQPAKLEDSAVYLCASSHLGREVLSYEQYFGPGTRLTVT.

V usage is TRBV11-2 and J usage is TRBJ2-1; 9 bases match TRBD2. Germline V gene lookup returns CDR1 SGHAT and CDR2 FQNNGV. Trimming at V came to 5 bases and at J to 6 bases, leaving 5 bases not matched to a gene. This CDR3 comprises 14 residues. CDR3 coding DNA: TGTGCCAGCAGCCTAGCGGGAACCTCCAATGAGCAGTTCTTC. Translating it yields CASSLAGTSNEQFF. Drawing the rest from reference TRBV11-2 and TRBJ2-1, the complete variable domain is EAGVAQSPRYKIIEKRQSVAFWCNPISGHATLYWYQQILGQGPKLLIQFQNNGVVDDSQLPKDRFSAERLKGVDSTLKIQPAKLEDSAVYLCASSLAGTSNEQFFGPGTRLTVL.

V is TRBV18 and J is TRBJ2-7; TRBD2 matches at 10 bases. The CDR3 loop spans 21 amino acids. The junction had 22 bases not matched to a gene; V was cut back by 2 bases and J by 3 bases. Germline-derived CDR1 and CDR2 are KGHSH and LQKENI. The chain's CDR3 is CASSPFRRGATSGLANYEQYF. CDR3 coding DNA: TGTGCCAGCTCACCATTCCGGAGGGGGGCTACCTCGGGACTAGCGAACTACGAGCAGTACTTC. The full variable domain, completed using reference TRBV18 and TRBJ2-7, is NAGVMQNPRHLVRRRGQEARLRCSPMKGHSHVYWYRQLPEEGLKFMVYLQKENIIDESGMPKERFSAEFPKEGPSILRIQQVVRGDSAAYFCASSPFRRGATSGLANYEQYFGPGTRLTVT.

This chain uses TRBV30 with TRBJ2-3; TRBD2 matches at 9 bases. V lost 1 base, J lost 3 bases, and 14 bases stayed unmatched. CDR1 and CDR2 from the germline V gene are GTSNPN and SVGIG (reference sequence). The CDR3 spans 18 residues. Written as DNA, the CDR3 is TGTGCCTGGAGTGGGCTAGCGGGACGCCCCCTTGAAACAGATACGCAGTATTTT. Residues: CAWSGLAGRPLETDTQYF.

As to this clone: This sample includes further DNA sequences coding for the same CDR3. The gene calls are TRBV18 and TRBJ2-7; D might be TRBD2 (5 bases). Trimming shortened V by 3 bases and J by 1 base, and 10 bases separated the two germline ends. Germline V gene data show CDR1 as KGHSH and CDR2 as LQKENI. This CDR3 region has 14 residues. CDR3 sequence reads: CASSPIRGSYEQYF. The DNA of the CDR3 is TGTGCCAGCTCACCGATCCGGGGTTCCTACGAGCAGTACTTC.

In the case of this clone: Different DNA sequences within this sample yield the same CDR3. The rearrangement joins TRBV6-1 to TRBJ2-7; D remains ambiguous. V was clipped by 2 bases and J by 1 base, with 6 bases between them. CDR3 size: 13 residues. CDR1 MNHNS and CDR2 SASEGT come from the germline V gene. The CDR3 loop is CASSETVSYEQYF. CDR3 DNA sequence: TGTGCCAGCAGTGAAACGGTGTCCTACGAGCAGTACTTC.

The V gene is TRBV9, the J gene TRBJ2-1; no definite D call. The length of the CDR3 is 13 residues. V was cut by 1 base and J by 9 bases, with 11 bases left in between. Per germline, CDR1 SGDLS and CDR2 YYNGEE. The CDR3: CASSVPKPSEQFF. The CDR3 DNA sequence: TGTGCCAGCAGCGTACCCAAGCCCTCTGAGCAGTTCTTC.

The chain combines TRBV6-5 with TRBJ2-2; TRBD1 matches 11 bases. The V gene's germline CDR1 is MNHEY and CDR2 SVGAGI. This CDR3 is built from 15 residues. Trimming cost V 6 bases and J 7 bases; bases outside gene matches: 7. The CDR3 loop reads CASRRTGGRVGELFF. CDR3 coding DNA: TGTGCCAGCAGACGGACAGGGGGCAGGGTCGGGGAGCTGTTTTTT.

The V and J genes are TRBV4-1 and TRBJ1-2, with D perhaps matching TRBD1 (5 bases). V lost 3 bases and J lost 7, with 12 bases in between. Germline lookup yields CDR1 MGHRA and CDR2 YSYEKL. The CDR3 sequence is 13 residues long. For the CDR3, the DNA is TGCGCCAGCAGCCACCCAGACAGTACTGGCTACACCTTC. Encoded protein: CASSHPDSTGYTF.

The chain links TRBV7-2 to TRBJ2-7; D is possibly TRBD2 (5 bases). CDR1 is SGHTA, CDR2 FQGNSA, per germline. The germline V and J ends were trimmed by 0 bases and 2 bases, with 11 bases remaining between them. The CDR3 loop spans 15 amino acids. In DNA, the CDR3 is TGTGCCAGCAGCTTAGCCTCGGACTCGCCCTACGAGCAGTACTTC. Its protein product is CASSLASDSPYEQYF.